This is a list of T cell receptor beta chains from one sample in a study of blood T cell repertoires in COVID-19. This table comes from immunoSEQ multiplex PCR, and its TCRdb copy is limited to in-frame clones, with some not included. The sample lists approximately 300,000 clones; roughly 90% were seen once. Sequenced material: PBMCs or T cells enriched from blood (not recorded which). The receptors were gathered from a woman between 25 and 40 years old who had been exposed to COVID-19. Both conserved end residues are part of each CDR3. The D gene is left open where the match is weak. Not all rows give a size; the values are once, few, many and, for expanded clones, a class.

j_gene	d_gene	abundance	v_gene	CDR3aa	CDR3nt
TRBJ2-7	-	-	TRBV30	CAWSVGGGYEQYF	TGTGCCTGGAGTGTAGGGGGGGGTTACGAGCAGTACTTC
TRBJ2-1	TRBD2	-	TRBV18	CASSGGTSGEQFF	TGTGCCAGCTCAGGCGGGACTAGCGGAGAGCAGTTCTTC
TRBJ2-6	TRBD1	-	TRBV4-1	CASSLEGTVMTGANVLTF	TGCGCCAGCAGCCTCGAAGGGACAGTTATGACTGGGGCCAACGTCCTGACTTTC
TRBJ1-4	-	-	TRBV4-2	CASSPDSFNEKLFF	TGTGCCAGCAGCCCGGACAGCTTTAATGAAAAACTGTTTTTT
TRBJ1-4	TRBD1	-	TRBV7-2	CASSQRTGGGEKLFF	TGTGCCAGCAGCCAGAGGACAGGGGGGGGTGAAAAACTGTTTTTT
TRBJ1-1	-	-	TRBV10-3	CAISESGGMNTEAFF	TGTGCCATCAGTGAGTCGGGAGGGATGAACACTGAAGCTTTCTTT
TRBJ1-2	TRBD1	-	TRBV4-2	CASSGTGLPNYGYTF	TGTGCCAGCAGTGGGACAGGACTTCCGAACTATGGCTACACCTTC
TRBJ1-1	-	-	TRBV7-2	CASSLESPRSTEAFF	TGTGCCAGCAGCTTGGAATCCCCCCGGAGCACTGAAGCTTTCTTT
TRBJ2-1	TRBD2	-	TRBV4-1	CASSQGGGTSGVYEQFF	TGCGCCAGCAGCCAGGGGGGTGGGACTAGCGGGGTCTATGAGCAGTTCTTC
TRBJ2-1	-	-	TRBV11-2	CASSLIGRATSGEQFF	TGTGCCAGCAGCTTAATCGGTCGGGCTACCTCAGGGGAGCAGTTCTTC
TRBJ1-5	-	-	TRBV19	CASSIGLRFQGQGPQHF	TGTGCCAGTAGTATAGGCCTTCGTTTCCAGGGCCAGGGGCCCCAGCATTTT
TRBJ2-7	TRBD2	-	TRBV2	CASSRLAGTFYEQYF	TGTGCCAGCAGTAGACTAGCGGGTACCTTCTACGAGCAGTACTTC
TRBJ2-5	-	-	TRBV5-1	CASSLMSSGETQYF	TGCGCCAGCAGCTTGATGTCCAGTGGAGAGACCCAGTACTTC
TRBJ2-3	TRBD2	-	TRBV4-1	CASSQEGLAGARTDTQYF	TGCGCCAGCAGCCAAGAGGGACTAGCGGGGGCCCGCACAGATACGCAGTATTTT
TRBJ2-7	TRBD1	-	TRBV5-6	CASSPGQGSYEQYF	TGTGCCAGCAGTCCGGGACAGGGATCCTACGAGCAGTACTTC
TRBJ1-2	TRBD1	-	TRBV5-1	CASSSSGTGVYGYTF	TGCGCCAGCAGCTCCTCCGGGACAGGGGTGTATGGCTACACCTTC
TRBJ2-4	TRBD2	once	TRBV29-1	CSVDVSPGGNIQYF	TGCAGCGTCGACGTATCCCCGGGGGGAAACATTCAGTACTTC
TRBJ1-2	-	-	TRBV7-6	CASSFVTLGVSGYTF	TGTGCCAGCAGCTTCGTTACGTTAGGGGTAAGTGGCTACACCTTC
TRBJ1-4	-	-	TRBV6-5	CASSRTDSVEKLFF	TGTGCCAGCAGCAGGACGGACTCGGTTGAAAAACTGTTTTTT
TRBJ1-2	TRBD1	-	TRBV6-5	CASSYSRDRGPYGYTF	TGTGCCAGCAGTTACTCCCGGGACAGGGGCCCCTATGGCTACACCTTC
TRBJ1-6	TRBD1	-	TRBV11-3	CASMDRGESSYNSPLHF	TGTGCCAGCATGGACAGGGGGGAAAGCTCCTATAATTCACCCCTCCACTTT
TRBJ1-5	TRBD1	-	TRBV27	CATKPGQAINQPQHF	TGTGCCACCAAGCCGGGACAGGCTATCAATCAGCCCCAGCATTTT
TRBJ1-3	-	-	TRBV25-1	CASSEPGNGNTIYF	TGTGCCAGCAGTGAACCAGGGAATGGAAACACCATATATTTT
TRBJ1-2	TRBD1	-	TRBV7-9	CASSPRTGVNYGYTF	TGTGCCAGCAGCCCACGGACAGGCGTAAACTATGGCTACACCTTC
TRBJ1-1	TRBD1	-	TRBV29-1	CSAKLGQGGTEAFF	TGCAGCGCAAAACTAGGACAGGGGGGCACTGAAGCTTTCTTT
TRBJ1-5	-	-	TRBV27	CASSLRAGSNQPQHF	TGTGCCAGCAGCCTTAGGGCAGGGAGCAATCAGCCCCAGCATTTT
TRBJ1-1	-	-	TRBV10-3	CAISEQQMNTEAFF	TGTGCCATCAGTGAGCAACAGATGAACACTGAAGCTTTCTTT
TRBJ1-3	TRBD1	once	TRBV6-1	CASSVDRVKTSGNTIYF	TGTGCCAGCAGTGTTGACAGGGTCAAGACCTCTGGAAACACCATATATTTT
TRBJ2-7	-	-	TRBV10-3	CAISDAYEQYF	TGTGCCATCAGTGACGCCTACGAGCAGTACTTC
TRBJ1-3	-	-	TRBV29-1	CSVETYSSGNTIYF	TGCAGCGTTGAAACTTACTCCTCTGGAAACACCATATATTTT
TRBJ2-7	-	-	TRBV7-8	CASSQFPQLYEQYF	TGTGCCAGCAGCCAATTCCCACAGCTCTACGAGCAGTACTTC
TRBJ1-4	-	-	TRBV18	CASSPTANEKLFF	TGTGCCAGCTCACCAACGGCTAATGAAAAACTGTTTTTT
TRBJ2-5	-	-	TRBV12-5	CASGGIRDQETQYF	TGTGCTAGTGGTGGGATCAGGGACCAAGAGACCCAGTACTTC
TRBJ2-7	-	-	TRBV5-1	CASSLGPEQYF	TGCGCCAGCAGCTTGGGGCCCGAGCAGTACTTC
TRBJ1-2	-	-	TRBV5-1	CASSRSSGDWYGYTF	TGCGCCAGCAGCCGGTCCTCGGGGGATTGGTATGGCTACACCTTC
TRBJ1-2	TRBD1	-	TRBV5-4	CASSTGGPHNYGYTF	TGTGCCAGCAGCACAGGGGGCCCACATAACTATGGCTACACCTTC
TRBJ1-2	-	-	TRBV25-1	CASSESIYGYTF	TGTGCCAGCAGTGAATCAATCTATGGCTACACCTTC
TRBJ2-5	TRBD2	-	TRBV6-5	CASRVAGGRETQYF	TGTGCCAGCAGGGTAGCGGGGGGGCGAGAGACCCAGTACTTC
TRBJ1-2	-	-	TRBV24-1	CATSDPSAPAGYGYTF	TGTGCCACCAGTGATCCCAGTGCTCCGGCGGGGTATGGCTACACCTTC
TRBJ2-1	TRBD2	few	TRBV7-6	CASSLNPGGDNEQFF	TGTGCCAGCAGCTTAAATCCGGGGGGGGACAATGAGCAGTTCTTC
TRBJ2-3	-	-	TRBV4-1	CASSLRPAGTSTDTQYF	TGCGCCAGCAGCCTAAGGCCCGCAGGGACTAGCACAGATACGCAGTATTTT
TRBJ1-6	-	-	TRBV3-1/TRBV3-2	CASSPRVFNSPLHF	TGTGCCAGCAGCCCGAGGGTCTTTAATTCACCCCTCCACTTT
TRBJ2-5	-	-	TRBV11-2	CASSPFLPQGWRETQYF	TGTGCCAGCAGCCCTTTTCTTCCCCAGGGCTGGCGGGAGACCCAGTACTTC
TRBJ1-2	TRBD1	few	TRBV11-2	CASSRDRRSPSGGYTF	TGTGCCAGCAGCCGGGACAGGCGGAGCCCCTCAGGGGGCTACACCTTC
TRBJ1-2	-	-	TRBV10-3	CAISEKLIGDGYTF	TGTGCCATCAGTGAAAAACTAATAGGGGATGGCTACACCTTC
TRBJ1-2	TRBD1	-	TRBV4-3	CASSQTDLDRVYGYTF	TGCGCCAGCAGCCAAACCGACCTGGACAGGGTATATGGCTACACCTTC
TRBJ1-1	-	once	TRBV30	CAWSGQNTEAFF	TGTGCCTGGAGTGGTCAGAACACTGAAGCTTTCTTT
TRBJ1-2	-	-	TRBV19	CASSTPVGSNYGYTF	TGTGCCAGTAGTACTCCCGTGGGCAGTAACTATGGCTACACCTTC
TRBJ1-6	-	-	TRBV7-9	CASSFKISPLHF	TGTGCCAGCAGCTTCAAAATCTCACCCCTCCACTTT
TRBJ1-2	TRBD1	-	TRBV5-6	CASSLGQGAFAF	TGTGCCAGCAGCCTAGGACAGGGGGCTTTCGCCTTC
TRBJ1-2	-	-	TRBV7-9	CASSWAGEDGYTF	TGTGCCAGCAGCTGGGCAGGGGAAGATGGCTACACCTTC
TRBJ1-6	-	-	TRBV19	CASSGGVSSYNSPLHF	TGTGCCAGTAGTGGAGGAGTCAGCTCCTATAATTCACCCCTCCACTTT
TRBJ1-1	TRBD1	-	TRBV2	CASSGDRDGTEAFF	TGTGCCAGCAGTGGGGACAGGGACGGCACTGAAGCTTTCTTT
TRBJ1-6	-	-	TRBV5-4	CASSGGPFGNSPLHF	TGTGCCAGCAGCGGGGGCCCCTTTGGGAATTCACCCCTCCACTTT
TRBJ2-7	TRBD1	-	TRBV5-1	CASTRTGSSYEQYF	TGCGCCAGCACGCGGACAGGGAGCTCCTACGAGCAGTACTTC
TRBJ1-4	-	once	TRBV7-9	CASSPLGRGVEKLFF	TGTGCCAGCAGCCCCTTAGGCAGGGGTGTAGAAAAACTGTTTTTT
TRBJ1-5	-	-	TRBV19	CASSPGQYSNQPQHF	TGTGCCAGTAGTCCAGGGCAGTATAGCAATCAGCCCCAGCATTTT
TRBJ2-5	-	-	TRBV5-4	CASSSLVEGPETQYF	TGTGCCAGCAGTTCGCTAGTTGAAGGCCCAGAGACCCAGTACTTC
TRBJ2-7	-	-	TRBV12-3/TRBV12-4	CASSVGNEQYF	TGTGCCAGCAGTGTCGGGAACGAGCAGTACTTC
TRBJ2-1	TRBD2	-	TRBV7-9	CASWTSGGGRFGNEQFF	TGTGCCTCCTGGACTAGCGGGGGTGGTCGGTTTGGGAATGAGCAGTTCTTC